This T cell receptor (beta chain) was captured by sequencing in a study of blood T cells in healthy people across ages. The study, taken as a whole, reports: PBMCs left unsorted prevented a conclusive naive versus antigen-experienced comparison. Diversity of TCR beta per million T cells declined in a roughly linear way with age.

Donors gave 8.5 to 10 milliliters of peripheral blood apiece. Each sample yielded at least 5 micrograms of PBMC total RNA. CDR1 is MNHEY and CDR2 is SMNVEV in the germline V gene (reference sequence). CDR3 length equals 14 residues. The V end lost 7 bases, the J end lost 0 bases, and 10 bases lay between the germline ends. A second PCR of roughly 7 to 11 cycles used a sample-barcoded 5' primer and a J-beta primer mix. TCRdb recomputed calls from the 5' RACE reads with MiXCR, one row per CDR3 protein. The sample yields 1.8 million or so distinct CDR3 sequences, roughly 43% seen once. This clonotype has just a few counts. Its cognate antigen is unknown.

The clonotype originates from a human donor in good health. The sequenced material came from blood. The gene calls are TRBV27 and TRBJ2-1; a possible D gene is TRBD2 (5 bases). As DNA, the CDR3 is TGTGCCAGCAAAGAGGGAAGCTCCTACAATGAGCAGTTCTTC. Its translation is CASKEGSSYNEQFF.